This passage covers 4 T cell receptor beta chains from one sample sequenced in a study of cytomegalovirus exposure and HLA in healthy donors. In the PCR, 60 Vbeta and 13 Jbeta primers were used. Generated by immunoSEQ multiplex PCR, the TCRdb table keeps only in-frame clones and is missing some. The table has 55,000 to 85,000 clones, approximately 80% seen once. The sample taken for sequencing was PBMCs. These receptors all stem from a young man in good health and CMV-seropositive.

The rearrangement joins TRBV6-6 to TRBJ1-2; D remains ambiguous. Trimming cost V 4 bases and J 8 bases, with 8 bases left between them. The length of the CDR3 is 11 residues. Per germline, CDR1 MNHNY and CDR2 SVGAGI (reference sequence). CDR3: CASSSDSGYTF. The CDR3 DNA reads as TGTGCCAGCAGTTCCGACTCGGGCTACACCTTC.

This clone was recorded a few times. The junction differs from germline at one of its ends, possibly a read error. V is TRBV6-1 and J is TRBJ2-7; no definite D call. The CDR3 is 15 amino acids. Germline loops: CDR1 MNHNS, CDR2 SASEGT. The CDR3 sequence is CASSEGFLAPYEQYF. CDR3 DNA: TGTGCCAGCAGCGAAGGCTTTTTGGCCCCCTACGAGCAGTACTTC.

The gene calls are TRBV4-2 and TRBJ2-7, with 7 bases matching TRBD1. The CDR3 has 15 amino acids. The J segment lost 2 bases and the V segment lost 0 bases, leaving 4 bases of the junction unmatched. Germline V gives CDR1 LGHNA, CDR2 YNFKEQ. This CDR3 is CASSQDLQGAYEQYF. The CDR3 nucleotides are TGTGCCAGCAGCCAAGACCTCCAGGGGGCCTACGAGCAGTACTTC.

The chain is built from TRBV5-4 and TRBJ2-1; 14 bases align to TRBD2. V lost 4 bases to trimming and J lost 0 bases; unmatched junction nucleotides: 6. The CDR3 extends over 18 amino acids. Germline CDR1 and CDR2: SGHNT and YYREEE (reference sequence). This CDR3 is CASSARLAGGSSYNEQFF. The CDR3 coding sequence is TGTGCCAGCAGCGCCCGACTAGCGGGGGGGAGCTCCTACAATGAGCAGTTCTTC.